Included here is one T cell receptor (beta chain) sequence, with context. Its specificity is not known. This record comes from a study of T cells in Graves' hyperthyroidism and ophthalmopathy. Study outcomes and limitations: Within blood appeared most thyroid clonotypes that had expanded above 0.001.

On the basis of clinical symptoms, serum thyroxine and TRAb, thyroid ultrasound and orbital computed tomography, diagnoses were made. This CDR3 has 16 residues. Germline-derived CDR1 and CDR2 are SGHRS and YFSETQ. Researchers took RNA transcripts and amplified the TCR beta CDR3 regions from them. First-round RT-PCR with HTBI primers amplified the TCR CDR3 region. TCRdb re-analysed the multiplex PCR reads in MiXCR, keeping a single row per CDR3 protein. This repertoire shows around 720,000 distinct CDR3 sequences, around a third found once; its top ten account for 30% to 40%. Input material: blood. This receptor was identified in a woman aged 40 to 50 with Graves' hyperthyroidism. The J gene is TRBJ2-7, the V gene TRBV5-1, with 8 nucleotides matching TRBD2. Near its end, the DNA agrees better with TRBJ2-1, so the J call may be wrong. CDR3 loop: CASSLLGLGSYNEQFF. CDR3 DNA sequence: TGCGCCAGCAGCTTATTGGGACTAGGCTCCTACAATGAGCAGTTCTTC.